This is a list of T cell receptor beta chains from one sample in a study of HIV-infected children after antiretroviral therapy interruption. TCRdb processed the 3' RACE reads anew with MiXCR; each CDR3 protein has one entry. This table holds about 15,000 distinct CDR3 sequences, nearly 3.5% found once. The sample here was CD45RA+ CD4+ T cells from PBMCs, taken from a donor given antiretroviral therapy, either interrupted or continuous. The receptors originated from a child between 2 and 17 years old with HIV. Both conserved end residues are part of each CDR3. The D gene is left open where the match is weak. Clone size is shown for a subset of rows, as once, few, many or a class of expanded clone.

v_gene	abundance	j_gene	d_gene	CDR3aa	CDR3nt
TRBV25-1	many	TRBJ1-3	-	CASSGGVAGNTIYF	TGTGCCAGCAGTGGAGGTGTGGCTGGAAACACCATATATTTT
TRBV30	many	TRBJ2-2	-	CAWSVAAITGELFF	TGTGCCTGGAGTGTTGCGGCGATCACCGGGGAGCTGTTTTTT
TRBV30	few	TRBJ1-2	-	CAYKDIGAYGYTF	TGTGCCTACAAGGACATAGGGGCATATGGCTACACCTTC
TRBV12-3/TRBV12-4	many	TRBJ1-1	-	CASSRTVNTEAFF	TGTGCCAGCAGCCGGACTGTGAACACTGAAGCTTTCTTT
TRBV6-6	many	TRBJ1-6	-	CASSYSIRARDNSPLHF	TGTGCCAGCAGTTACTCGATACGGGCACGGGATAATTCACCCCTCCACTTT
TRBV20-1	many	TRBJ2-3	TRBD1	CSTLPDRGQADTQYF	TGCAGTACTCTCCCGGACAGGGGGCAAGCAGATACGCAGTATTTT
TRBV5-1	many	TRBJ1-2	-	CASSLGRGRGYTF	TGCGCCAGCAGCCTGGGCCGGGGTCGAGGCTACACCTTC
TRBV5-5	many	TRBJ1-2	-	CASSLGGSLAYGYTF	TGTGCCAGCAGCTTGGGGGGTAGTCTGGCCTATGGCTACACCTTC
TRBV12-3/TRBV12-4	many	TRBJ2-3	-	CASRSQKSGYTDTQYF	TGTGCCAGCAGGTCCCAAAAGTCTGGGTACACAGATACGCAGTATTTT
TRBV29-1	many	TRBJ2-3	-	CSVAGATDTQYF	TGCAGCGTTGCAGGGGCCACAGATACGCAGTATTTT
TRBV11-2	many	TRBJ2-3	TRBD2	CASSLDSGGADTQYF	TGTGCCAGCAGCTTAGATAGCGGGGGCGCAGATACGCAGTATTTT
TRBV27	many	TRBJ1-4	TRBD1	CASSFLKQGATNEKLFF	TGTGCCAGCAGTTTTTTGAAACAGGGGGCAACTAATGAAAAACTGTTTTTT
TRBV7-3	medium-sized	TRBJ2-2	-	CASSLMASNTGELFF	TGTGCCAGCAGCTTAATGGCTAGCAACACCGGGGAGCTGTTTTTT
TRBV12-3/TRBV12-4	-	TRBJ1-5	TRBD1	CASSTTGTGPQHF	TGTGCCAGCAGTACAACCGGGACAGGGCCCCAGCATTTT
TRBV6-7	-	TRBJ2-3	-	CAIRLDLTDTQYF	TGTGCCATCCGCCTGGACCTCACAGATACGCAGTATTTT
TRBV19	many	TRBJ1-2	TRBD1	CASTRGQGGYTF	TGTGCCAGTACCCGAGGACAGGGCGGCTACACCTTC
TRBV7-3	many	TRBJ1-1	TRBD1	CASSRDRGTEAFF	TGTGCCAGCAGCCGTGACAGGGGAACTGAAGCTTTCTTT
TRBV5-5	many	TRBJ1-2	TRBD1	CASSPGQGAPNYGYTF	TGTGCCAGCAGCCCCGGACAGGGGGCGCCGAACTATGGCTACACCTTC
TRBV11-3	many	TRBJ1-1	TRBD1	CASSLTSGTEGEAFF	TGTGCCAGCAGCTTAACCTCCGGGACAGAGGGTGAAGCTTTCTTT
TRBV28	many	TRBJ2-7	-	CASSPRYEQYF	TGTGCCAGCAGTCCTCGCTACGAGCAGTACTTC
TRBV6-1	many	TRBJ1-1	-	CASRFDRLNTEAFF	TGTGCCAGCAGATTTGACAGGTTGAACACTGAAGCTTTCTTT
TRBV20-1	many	TRBJ1-1	-	CSAPRGGNTEAFF	TGCAGTGCCCCCCGGGGGGGAAACACTGAAGCTTTCTTT
TRBV5-1	many	TRBJ2-7	TRBD1	CASSLDRESYEQYF	TGCGCCAGCAGCCTTGACAGGGAATCCTACGAGCAGTACTTC
TRBV30	-	TRBJ1-1	-	CAWEAGTGNTEAFF	TGTGCCTGGGAAGCCGGGACGGGGAACACTGAAGCTTTCTTT
TRBV6-5	many	TRBJ2-1	TRBD2	CASSHGPSGGPSYNEQFF	TGTGCCAGCAGCCACGGGCCTAGCGGGGGGCCTTCCTACAATGAGCAGTTCTTC
TRBV20-1	many	TRBJ2-3	-	CSGSELTDTQYF	TGCAGTGGTAGCGAGCTCACAGATACGCAGTATTTT
TRBV19	-	TRBJ1-4	-	CASSMSRKNEKLFF	TGTGCCAGTAGTATGAGCAGGAAAAATGAAAAACTGTTTTTT
TRBV19	many	TRBJ1-1	-	CASSMGGSTEAFF	TGTGCCAGTAGTATGGGGGGCAGCACTGAAGCTTTCTTT
TRBV5-1	many	TRBJ1-6	-	CASSLNQGDSPLHF	TGCGCCAGCAGCTTGAACCAGGGCGACTCACCCCTCCACTTT
TRBV12-5	many	TRBJ2-7	-	CASGLVRGREGGEQYF	TGTGCTAGTGGTTTGGTACGAGGCAGGGAAGGTGGCGAGCAGTACTTC
TRBV7-8	many	TRBJ2-7	-	CASSREEISYEQYF	TGTGCCAGCAGCCGTGAGGAGATTTCCTACGAGCAGTACTTC
TRBV29-1	many	TRBJ1-4	-	CSVELESEKLFF	TGCAGCGTTGAGTTGGAGAGTGAAAAACTGTTTTTT
TRBV10-3	many	TRBJ2-2	-	CAISPTSTSGELFF	TGTGCCATCAGTCCGACTAGTACGTCCGGGGAGCTGTTTTTT
TRBV11-2	many	TRBJ2-1	-	CASSLGGQGIFDEQFF	TGTGCCAGCAGCTTAGGAGGGCAGGGTATCTTCGATGAGCAGTTCTTC
TRBV5-6	many	TRBJ1-1	-	CASSFAENTEAFF	TGTGCCAGCAGCTTTGCAGAAAACACTGAAGCTTTCTTT
TRBV13	many	TRBJ2-5	TRBD1	CASSWDRQETQYF	TGTGCCAGCAGCTGGGACAGGCAAGAGACCCAGTACTTC
TRBV6-1	many	TRBJ1-3	-	CASRGAGRNTIYF	TGTGCCAGCAGAGGGGCAGGGAGAAACACCATATATTTT
TRBV12-5	many	TRBJ1-2	-	CASVSGREDGYTF	TGTGCTAGTGTCTCTGGCAGGGAGGATGGCTACACCTTC
TRBV13	many	TRBJ1-3	TRBD1	CASSQGQSSGNTLYF	TGTGCCAGCTCCCAGGGACAGTCTTCTGGAAATACGCTCTATTTT
TRBV10-3	many	TRBJ1-3	-	CATHFGNTIYF	TGTGCCACCCACTTTGGAAACACCATATATTTT
TRBV18	many	TRBJ1-1	-	CASSLPTENTEAFF	TGTGCCAGCTCACTTCCGACGGAGAACACTGAAGCTTTCTTT